These 4 T cell receptor beta chains came from one sample sequenced in a study of control samples from healthy donors and cancer patients. Assay used: immunoSEQ multiplex PCR; TCRdb lists only in-frame clones, some missing. The sample records tens of thousands of clones, about 95% being singletons. The source material was blood. These receptors were collected from a man between 25 and 39 years old in good health.

The CDR3 reads CASIQRAGGDNEQFF. In nucleotides, the CDR3 is TGTGCCAGCATACAAAGGGCGGGGGGGGATAATGAGCAGTTCTTC. The chain combines TRBV3-1 (or the pseudogene TRBV3-2) with TRBJ2-1, with 9 positions matching TRBD2. This CDR3 region has 15 residues. Trimming cost V 7 bases and J 7 bases; bases outside gene matches: 11. CDR1 is LGHDT, CDR2 YNNKEL, per germline (reference sequence).

This clone was picked up one time. V gene TRBV4-2 combines with J gene TRBJ2-6; TRBD2 is a possible D gene (6 bases). V lost 0 bases and J 0 bases, leaving 6 bases between the germline ends. This CDR3 has 16 amino acids. Germline CDR1 is LGHNA and CDR2 is YNFKEQ. CDR3 residues: CASSQEAGSGANVLTF. The CDR3 nucleotides are TGTGCCAGCAGCCAAGAAGCGGGCTCTGGGGCCAACGTCCTGACTTTC.

The chain recombines TRBV7-9 with TRBJ2-7; 8 nucleotides line up with TRBD1. The CDR3 loop spans 14 amino acids. In germline, CDR1 is SEHNR, CDR2 FQNEAQ (reference sequence). V lost 3 bases and J lost 2; bases outside the gene matches: 3. This CDR3 is CASSLTGDPYEQYF. In DNA form, the CDR3 reads TGTGCCAGCAGCTTGACAGGGGATCCCTACGAGCAGTACTTC.

The J gene is TRBJ1-1, the V gene TRBV7-8, with D tentatively TRBD1 (5 bases). Trimming removed 5 bases from V and 10 bases from J, with 14 bases in between. Germline CDR1 SGHVS, CDR2 FQNEAQ. The CDR3 consists of 12 residues. CDR3 DNA sequence: TGTGCCAGCAGCCGAGCGGGGGGTCGAGCTTTCTTT. Translated, it gives CASSRAGGRAFF. The full variable domain, its missing parts supplied by reference TRBV7-8 and TRBJ1-1, is GAGVSQSPRYKVAKRGQDVALRCDPISGHVSLFWYQQALGQGPEFLTYFQNEAQLDKSGLPSDRFFAERPEGSVSTLKIQRTQQEDSAVYLCASSRAGGRAFFGQGTRLTVV.